This TCR beta chain was documented in a study of shared clonotypes between healthy human individuals. V was cut by 8 bases and J by 5 bases, with 13 bases left in between. Germline V gives CDR1 SNHLY, CDR2 FYNNEI. The CDR3 has 13 amino acids. All donors were Caucasian adults living in Nashville, Tennessee. Using immunoSEQ multiplex PCR, the repertoire was profiled, and TCRdb retains in-frame clones only, with some absent. The repertoire holds about 990,000 clones, with 78% as singletons. The rearrangement uses TRBV2 and TRBJ2-1; possibly TRBD1 for D (6 bases). The clonotype comes from a man between 18 and 29 years old in good health. Some clones in this sample may be carry-over from other donors' samples. Source material: memory CD4+ T cells from PBMCs. Subset defined: CD45RA-negative fraction. The CDR3 nucleotides are TGTGCCAGCCGCCAGGGGCTGGACAATGAGCAGTTCTTC. Amino acids: CASRQGLDNEQFF.